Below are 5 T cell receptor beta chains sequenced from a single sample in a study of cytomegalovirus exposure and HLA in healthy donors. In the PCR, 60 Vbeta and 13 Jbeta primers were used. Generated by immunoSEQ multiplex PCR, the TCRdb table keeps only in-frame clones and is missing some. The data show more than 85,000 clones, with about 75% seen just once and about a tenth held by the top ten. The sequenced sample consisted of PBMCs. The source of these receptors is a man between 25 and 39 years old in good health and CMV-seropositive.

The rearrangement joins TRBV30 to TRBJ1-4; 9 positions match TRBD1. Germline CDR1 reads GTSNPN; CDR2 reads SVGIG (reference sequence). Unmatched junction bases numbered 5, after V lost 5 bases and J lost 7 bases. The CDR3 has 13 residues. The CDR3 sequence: CAWGTGPGEKLFF. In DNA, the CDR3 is TGTGCCTGGGGGACAGGGCCAGGTGAAAAACTGTTTTTT. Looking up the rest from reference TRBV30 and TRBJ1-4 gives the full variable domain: SQTIHQWPATLVQPVGSPLSLECTVEGTSNPNLYWYRQAAGRGLQLLFYSVGIGQISSEVPQNLSASRPQDRQFILSSKKLLLSDSGFYLCAWGTGPGEKLFFGSGTQLSVL.

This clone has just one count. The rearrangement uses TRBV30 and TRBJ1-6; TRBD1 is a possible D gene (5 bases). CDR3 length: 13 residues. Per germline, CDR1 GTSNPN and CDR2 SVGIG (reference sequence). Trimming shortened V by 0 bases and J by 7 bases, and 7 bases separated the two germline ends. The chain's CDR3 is CAWSVQVNSPLHF. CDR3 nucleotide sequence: TGTGCCTGGAGTGTACAGGTCAATTCACCCCTCCACTTT.

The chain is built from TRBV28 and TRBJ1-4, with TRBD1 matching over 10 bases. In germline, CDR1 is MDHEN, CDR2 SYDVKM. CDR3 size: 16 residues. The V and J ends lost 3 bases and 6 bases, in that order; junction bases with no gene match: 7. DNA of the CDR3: TGTGCCAGCAGTTTGTTGGGGGGGACAGGGGATGAAAAACTGTTTTTT. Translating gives CASSLLGGTGDEKLFF.

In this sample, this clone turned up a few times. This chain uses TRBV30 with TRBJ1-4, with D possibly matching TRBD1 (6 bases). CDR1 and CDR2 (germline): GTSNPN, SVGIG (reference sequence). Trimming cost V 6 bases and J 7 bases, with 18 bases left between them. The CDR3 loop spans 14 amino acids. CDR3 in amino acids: CACTFGAGVEKLFF. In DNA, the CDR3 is TGTGCCTGCACCTTCGGAGCAGGGGTTGAAAAACTGTTTTTT.

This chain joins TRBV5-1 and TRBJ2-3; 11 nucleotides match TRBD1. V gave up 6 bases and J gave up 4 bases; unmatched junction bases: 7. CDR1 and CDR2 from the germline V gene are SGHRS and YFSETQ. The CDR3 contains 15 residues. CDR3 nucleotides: TGCGCCAGCACCAGGACAGGGGGCGCGGCAGATACGCAGTATTTT. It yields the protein CASTRTGGAADTQYF.